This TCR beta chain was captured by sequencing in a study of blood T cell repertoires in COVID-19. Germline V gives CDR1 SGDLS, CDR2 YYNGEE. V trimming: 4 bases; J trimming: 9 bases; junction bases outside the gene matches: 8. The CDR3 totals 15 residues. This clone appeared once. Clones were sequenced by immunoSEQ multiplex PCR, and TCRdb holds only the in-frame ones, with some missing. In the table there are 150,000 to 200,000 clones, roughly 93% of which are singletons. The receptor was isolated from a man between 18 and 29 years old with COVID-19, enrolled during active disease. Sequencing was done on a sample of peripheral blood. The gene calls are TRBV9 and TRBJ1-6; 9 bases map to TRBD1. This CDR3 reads CASSPPGQGSSPLHF. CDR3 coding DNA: TGTGCCAGCAGCCCGCCCGGACAGGGGAGTTCACCCCTCCACTTT.